Given below is one T cell receptor (beta chain) in context. This sample is part of a study of T-cell reconstitution after alpha-beta-depleted transplantation in children. This CDR3 has 15 amino acids. Germline trimming cut 4 bases from V and 2 bases from J; bases unmatched to any gene: 6. Germline V lookup: CDR1 MNHEY, CDR2 SMNVEV (reference sequence). The TCRbeta library incorporated unique molecular identifiers. TCRdb recomputed calls from the PCR reads with MiXCR, one row per CDR3 protein. This table holds 260,000 or so distinct CDR3 sequences, about 11% found once. Sample: PBMCs from the stem cell graft donor, taken from the stem cell graft. The J gene is TRBJ2-3, the V gene TRBV27; 7 nucleotides agree with TRBD2. The receptor was isolated from a human donor who donated a stem cell graft to a child with acute lymphoblastic leukemia. The chain's CDR3 is CASSSWEGTTDTQYF. For the CDR3, the DNA is TGTGCCAGCAGTTCGTGGGAGGGAACCACAGATACGCAGTATTTT.